These 2 T cell receptor beta chains originate from one sample sequenced in a study of technical replicates of blood from a few donors. Here immunoSEQ multiplex PCR was the method, and the copy in TCRdb shows in-frame clones only, minus some. The table has about 83,000 clones, around 94% seen once. Sequencing used T cells isolated from PBMCs. These receptors came from a human donor in good health.

CDR3 region: CASGLKQGYEQYF. For the CDR3, the DNA is TGTGCTAGTGGTTTGAAACAGGGTTACGAGCAGTACTTC. The rearrangement uses TRBV12-5 and TRBJ2-7, with D possibly TRBD1 on 6 matching bases. Germline loops: CDR1 LGHNT, CDR2 FRNRAP. Trimming left V 2 bases short and J 4 bases short, with 9 bases between. The CDR3 covers 13 residues.

In DNA form, the CDR3 reads TGTGCCAGCAGTTTACTCCGGGACAGGGACTACGAGCAGTACTTC. Translated: CASSLLRDRDYEQYF. The chain joins TRBV6-6 to TRBJ2-7; 9 bases line up with TRBD1. CDR1 is MNHNY, CDR2 SVGAGI, per germline (reference sequence). This CDR3 is built from 15 residues. V lost 4 bases and J lost 3; bases outside the gene matches: 7.